Below are 20 T cell receptor beta chains sequenced from a single sample in a study of cytomegalovirus exposure and HLA in healthy donors. Both 60 Vbeta primers and 13 Jbeta primers went into the PCR. The data were produced by immunoSEQ multiplex PCR, yet TCRdb's version contains in-frame clones alone and is incomplete. The sample records 170,000 or so clones, more than 80% being singletons. The sequenced sample was PBMCs. The receptors come from a boy aged 5-17 years in good health and CMV-seronegative.

This chain uses TRBV9 with TRBJ1-3, with D unclear. Germline values: CDR1 SGDLS, CDR2 YYNGEE. The CDR3 is 15 amino acids. Trimming removed 1 base at V and 2 bases at J, with 10 bases between. The CDR3 sequence is CASSVREDTGNTIYF. CDR3 bases: TGTGCCAGCAGCGTAAGGGAGGATACTGGAAACACCATATATTTT.

This chain links TRBV5-5 with TRBJ1-2, with D maybe TRBD1 (5 bases). Germline lookup yields CDR1 SGHKS and CDR2 YYEKEE (reference sequence). V lost 4 bases and J lost 4, with 8 bases in between. The CDR3 sequence is 12 residues long. The CDR3 loop reads CASSEQGYGYTF. CDR3 DNA sequence: TGTGCCAGCAGCGAGCAGGGCTATGGCTACACCTTC.

The rearrangement joins TRBV9 to TRBJ2-3; TRBD2 matches 10 bases. V lost 0 bases, J lost 5 bases, and 9 bases stayed unmatched. CDR1 SGDLS and CDR2 YYNGEE come from the germline V gene. This CDR3 region has 17 residues. CDR3 nucleotide sequence: TGTGCCAGCAGCGTAGCAGCGGGAGGGCCCTCGGGAGATACGCAGTATTTT. Protein product: CASSVAAGGPSGDTQYF.

The chain recombines TRBV6-1 with TRBJ1-6, with a weak D call TRBD1 (5 bases). The CDR3 runs to 15 residues. Trimming removed 4 bases at V and 7 bases at J, with 14 bases between. Per the germline V gene, CDR1 is MNHNS and CDR2 is SASEGT. The CDR3 nucleotides read TGTGCCAGCAGTGTGATGGGAACAGGAAATTCACCCCTCCACTTT. This encodes CASSVMGTGNSPLHF.

The chain employs TRBV9 and TRBJ2-7; D not resolved. The germline V and J ends were trimmed by 4 bases and 3 bases, with 20 bases remaining between them. The germline V gene has CDR1 SGDLS and CDR2 YYNGEE. CDR3 length equals 16 residues. CDR3 protein: CASSHSKTSRSYEQYF. The CDR3 bases are TGTGCCAGCAGCCATTCCAAGACGAGTAGGAGCTACGAGCAGTACTTC.

V usage is TRBV25-1 and J usage is TRBJ1-6, with unresolved D. Trimming removed 4 bases at V and 4 bases at J, with 11 bases between. The germline gives CDR1 MGHDK, CDR2 SYGVNS. The CDR3 covers 15 residues. The CDR3: CASSVPEPYNSPLHF. The CDR3 DNA sequence: TGTGCCAGCAGTGTGCCAGAACCTTATAATTCACCCCTCCACTTT.

The J gene is TRBJ2-1, the V gene TRBV5-1; 8 nucleotides line up with TRBD1. Germline assignment: CDR1 SGHRS and CDR2 YFSETQ. The V gene end was trimmed by 4 bases and the J gene end by 7 bases; junction bases not matched to a gene: 10. CDR3 length equals 15 residues. CDR3 residues: CASSGGQGARNEQFF. CDR3 coding DNA: TGCGCCAGCAGCGGTGGTCAGGGGGCGAGGAATGAGCAGTTCTTC.

This clone was seen only a few times. The chain couples TRBV18 to TRBJ1-2; TRBD1 aligns across 7 bases. Trimming at V came to 10 bases and at J to 0 bases, leaving 11 bases not matched to a gene. Germline CDR1 KGHSH, CDR2 LQKENI. There are 15 residues in the CDR3. Written as DNA, the CDR3 is TGTGCCACCGCAAACACAGGGGCGACTAACTATGGCTACACCTTC. It specifies CATANTGATNYGYTF. Variable domain in full (rest from reference TRBV18 and TRBJ1-2): NAGVMQNPRHLVRRRGQEARLRCSPMKGHSHVYWYRQLPEEGLKFMVYLQKENIIDESGMPKERFSAEFPKEGPSILRIQQVVRGDSAAYFCATANTGATNYGYTFGSGTRLTVV.

CDR3 coding DNA: TGTGCCAGCAGTTCGACTTTTGGCAGGGGCTTAAACACAGATACGCAGTATTTT. Amino acids: CASSSTFGRGLNTDTQYF. V usage is TRBV5-5 and J usage is TRBJ2-3; possibly TRBD1 for D (6 bases). Trimming took off 5 bases at V and 2 bases at J, with 24 bases between the two ends. CDR3 size: 18 residues. Germline lookup yields CDR1 SGHKS and CDR2 YYEKEE (reference sequence).

The V gene is TRBV9, the J gene TRBJ2-2; TRBD2 matches at 12 bases. V trimming: 4 bases; J trimming: 6 bases; junction bases outside the gene matches: 7. In germline, CDR1 is SGDLS, CDR2 YYNGEE. The CDR3 contains 16 residues. CDR3: CASSPWASGGAGELFF. The DNA for the CDR3 is TGTGCCAGCAGCCCTTGGGCTAGCGGGGGGGCCGGGGAGCTGTTTTTT.

The chain joins TRBV7-9 to TRBJ1-5; tentatively, D is TRBD1 (6 bases). Germline CDR1 and CDR2: SEHNR and FQNEAQ (reference sequence). The CDR3 contains 13 residues. CDR3 DNA: TGTGCATCAGCCGGGCAGGGGAATCAGCCCCAGCATTTT. Translation: CASAGQGNQPQHF.

This sequence joins TRBV10-1 and TRBJ2-5; 12 positions agree with TRBD2. This CDR3 has 16 amino acids. Germline loops: CDR1 WNHNN, CDR2 SYGVQD (reference sequence). The J segment lost 3 bases and the V segment lost 8 bases, leaving 10 bases of the junction unmatched. The CDR3 DNA reads as TGCGCCAGCTCCTCGACTAGCGGGGGATTTAAAGAGACCCAGTACTTC. It specifies CASSSTSGGFKETQYF.

The rearrangement joins TRBV19 to TRBJ1-2; TRBD1 agrees at 9 bases. V shed 9 bases, J shed 3 bases, and the junction held 11 bases outside the gene matches. Germline values: CDR1 LNHDA, CDR2 SQIVND (reference sequence). CDR3 length: 15 amino acids. The DNA of the CDR3 is TGTGCCAGCATCCCGGGACAGGGCTCTTACTATGGCTACACCTTC. Translating it yields CASIPGQGSYYGYTF. The full variable domain, its missing parts supplied by reference TRBV19 and TRBJ1-2, is DGGITQSPKYLFRKEGQNVTLSCEQNLNHDAMYWYRQDPGQGLRLIYYSQIVNDFQKGDIAEGYSVSREKKESFPLTVTSAQKNPTAFYLCASIPGQGSYYGYTFGSGTRLTVV.

This sequence joins TRBV21-1 and TRBJ2-2; TRBD1, the D gene given by the table, was not confirmed from the DNA. TRBV21-1 is reported as a pseudogene. This CDR3 comprises 19 residues. The CDR3 loop is CASRGESAGGYANTGELFF. In DNA, the CDR3 is TGTGCCAGCAGAGGGGAGTCGGCAGGGGGCTACGCGAACACCGGGGAGCTGTTTTTT.

J is TRBJ2-5 and V is TRBV13; no clear D gene. The J call may be wrong; the DNA end is better matched by TRBJ2-7. The CDR3 consists of 16 residues. Germline CDR1 PRHDT, CDR2 FYEKMQ (reference sequence). The CDR3 bases are TGTGCCAGCAGCTTAGGCCCCGAGTTTAGCTCCTACGAGCAGTACTTC. It translates to CASSLGPEFSSYEQYF.

The chain has TRBV6-5 and TRBJ1-2; 7 nucleotides match TRBD1. This CDR3 has 14 residues. Losses at the gene ends were 2 bases for V and 4 bases for J; bases not matched to a gene: 4. Germline V gives CDR1 MNHEY, CDR2 SVGAGI. The DNA for the CDR3 is TGTGCCAGCAGTTACACCAGGGGGAGCTATGGCTACACCTTC. Its protein product is CASSYTRGSYGYTF.

This clone was counted a few times. The chain has TRBV6-5 and TRBJ1-2; 7 bases are a match to TRBD1. From germline, CDR1 is MNHEY and CDR2 SVGAGI. The CDR3 consists of 13 residues. Trimming cost V 6 bases and J 7 bases; bases outside gene matches: 8. For the CDR3, the DNA is TGTGCCAGCAGCCCGGGACAGTACGGTGGCTACACCTTC. Translating gives CASSPGQYGGYTF.

This sequence joins TRBV6-6 and TRBJ1-2, with D hard to call. Germline V gene sequence: CDR1 MNHNY, CDR2 SVGAGI (reference sequence). The V and J ends lost 2 bases and 8 bases respectively, with 18 bases between them. CDR3 size: 15 residues. DNA for the CDR3: TGTGCCAGCAGTTACCCGGGAGACCAGAATGGGGGCTACACCTTC. Its translation is CASSYPGDQNGGYTF.

The V and J genes are TRBV7-2 and TRBJ2-7; TRBD2 is a possible D gene (5 bases). The V end was cut by 2 bases, the J end by 4 bases, with 12 bases between. CDR3 length equals 14 residues. Per the germline V gene, CDR1 is SGHTA and CDR2 is FQGNSA. The CDR3 reads CASSLQAVLYEQYF. Written as DNA, the CDR3 is TGTGCCAGCAGCTTACAAGCGGTCCTATACGAGCAGTACTTC.

This chain uses TRBV19 with TRBJ1-2; D possibly corresponds to TRBD1 (6 bases). CDR3 length: 16 residues. Germline CDR1 and CDR2: LNHDA and SQIVND (reference sequence). The V and J ends lost 7 bases and 4 bases respectively, with 22 bases between them. The DNA for the CDR3 is TGTGCCAGTACTAAAGGACAGACCCAACCTTTCTATGGCTACACCTTC. This translates into CASTKGQTQPFYGYTF.